The rows below give T cell receptor beta chains drawn from one sample of a study of blood T cell repertoires in COVID-19. Produced via immunoSEQ multiplex PCR; TCRdb's table is partial and in-frame only. The table records 150,000 to 200,000 clones, about 83% of them present only once. Sequences were obtained from PBMCs or T cells enriched from blood (not recorded which). The receptors shown here come from a woman in her 30s who had recovered from COVID-19. Each CDR3 is given with its conserved first and last residue. D genes are given only for firm matches. Where a row states a size, it is once, few, many or the class of an expanded clone; other rows omit it.

cdr3_nt: TGTGCCAGCAGCGTAAATCGTGAAGGGGACGGGACAGCTTTTTACGAGCAGTACTTC; cdr3_aa: CASSVNREGDGTAFYEQYF; d_call: TRBD1; j_call: TRBJ2-7; cdr3_length: 19; clone_size: .; v_call: TRBV9
cdr3_nt: TGTGCCACCAGCAGAGACGGGACTAGCGGTTCATCTGGGGCCAACGTCCTGACTTTC; cdr3_aa: CATSRDGTSGSSGANVLTF; d_call: TRBD2; j_call: TRBJ2-6; cdr3_length: 19; clone_size: .; v_call: TRBV15
cdr3_nt: TGTGCCAGCAGCTTATTGGTAGACAGGGCAGATACGCAGTATTTT; cdr3_aa: CASSLLVDRADTQYF; d_call: TRBD1; j_call: TRBJ2-3; cdr3_length: 15; clone_size: few; v_call: TRBV7-9
cdr3_nt: TGTGCCAGCACCTCCTTGGGGAGGGAACACAATGAGCAGTTCTTC; cdr3_aa: CASTSLGREHNEQFF; d_call: TRBD2; j_call: TRBJ2-1; cdr3_length: 15; clone_size: .; v_call: TRBV27
cdr3_nt: TGTGCCAGCAGCTTAACCGGGTCTGGTGAAAAACTGTTTTTT; cdr3_aa: CASSLTGSGEKLFF; d_call: .; j_call: TRBJ1-4; cdr3_length: 14; clone_size: .; v_call: TRBV11-2
cdr3_nt: TGCGCCAGCAGCCAAGGTGGGGCCGGGACAGGGAGTGAAAAACTGTTTTTT; cdr3_aa: CASSQGGAGTGSEKLFF; d_call: TRBD1; j_call: TRBJ1-4; cdr3_length: 17; clone_size: .; v_call: TRBV4-1
cdr3_nt: TGTGCCAGCAGTTCACCATCCGGGGGGGAGCAGTACTTC; cdr3_aa: CASSSPSGGEQYF; d_call: TRBD2; j_call: TRBJ2-7; cdr3_length: 13; clone_size: .; v_call: TRBV27
cdr3_nt: TGCAGCGTTGAACGACAGCGATATAATTCACCCCTCCACTTT; cdr3_aa: CSVERQRYNSPLHF; d_call: .; j_call: TRBJ1-6; cdr3_length: 14; clone_size: .; v_call: TRBV29-1
cdr3_nt: TGTGCCAGCAGCTTAGACCGGCCAGTAGCGGGAAGGGATGAGCAGTTCTTC; cdr3_aa: CASSLDRPVAGRDEQFF; d_call: TRBD2; j_call: TRBJ2-1; cdr3_length: 17; clone_size: few; v_call: TRBV7-2
cdr3_nt: TGTGCCAGCAGCGCAAGTGGTGCGGGACAAGAGACCCAGTACTTC; cdr3_aa: CASSASGAGQETQYF; d_call: .; j_call: TRBJ2-5; cdr3_length: 15; clone_size: .; v_call: TRBV25-1
cdr3_nt: TGTGCCAGCAGCCAGGCAGGGTACAATCAGCCCCAGCATTTT; cdr3_aa: CASSQAGYNQPQHF; d_call: .; j_call: TRBJ1-5; cdr3_length: 14; clone_size: .; v_call: TRBV5-6
cdr3_nt: TGCAGTGCTAGTTCTCTACAGGAGTTGAACACTGAAGCTTTCTTT; cdr3_aa: CSASSLQELNTEAFF; d_call: .; j_call: TRBJ1-1; cdr3_length: 15; clone_size: .; v_call: TRBV20-1
cdr3_nt: TGTGCCAGCAGTGAAGACGACGGAGCCTATGGCTACACCTTC; cdr3_aa: CASSEDDGAYGYTF; d_call: .; j_call: TRBJ1-2; cdr3_length: 14; clone_size: .; v_call: TRBV2
cdr3_nt: TGTGCCAGCAGTCAGGGGGCCCAGGACACTGAAGCTTTCTTT; cdr3_aa: CASSQGAQDTEAFF; d_call: TRBD1; j_call: TRBJ1-1; cdr3_length: 14; clone_size: .; v_call: TRBV27